This is a list of T cell receptor beta chains from one sample in a study of vaccination and CD4 T cells after COVID-19. Their antigen targets remain unknown. TCRdb passed the PCR reads through MiXCR, listing each CDR3 protein once. The data contain some 12,000 distinct CDR3 sequences, 50% of them singletons. Sequenced sample: CD4+ T cells from blood, cultured in vitro. The receptors originated from a human donor who had recovered from COVID-19. The CDR3 runs from the conserved cysteine through the conserved F or W. The order of the fields is D gene, V gene, clone size, J gene, CDR3 protein, CDR3 DNA. D genes are given only for firm matches. Some rows have no size entry. The others give once, few or many, or a class for an expanded clone.

d_gene: NA
v_gene: TRBV24-1
abundance: NA
j_gene: TRBJ1-4
CDR3aa: CATSQGEKLFF
CDR3nt: TGTGCCACCAGTCAAGGGGAAAAACTGTTTTTT

d_gene: NA
v_gene: TRBV12-3/TRBV12-4
abundance: NA
j_gene: TRBJ2-5
CDR3aa: CASSFTLQETQYF
CDR3nt: TGTGCCAGCAGTTTTACACTCCAAGAGACCCAGTACTTC

d_gene: NA
v_gene: TRBV7-6
abundance: NA
j_gene: TRBJ1-3
CDR3aa: CASSSTSTGGVSGNTIYF
CDR3nt: TGTGCCAGCAGCTCCACCAGTACCGGTGGGGTCTCTGGAAACACCATATATTTT

d_gene: TRBD2
v_gene: TRBV4-1
abundance: NA
j_gene: TRBJ2-3
CDR3aa: CASSQDGRLGTQYF
CDR3nt: TGCGCCAGCAGCCAAGACGGGAGGCTAGGTACGCAGTATTTT

d_gene: NA
v_gene: TRBV6-1
abundance: NA
j_gene: TRBJ1-1
CDR3aa: CASGFFGTEAFF
CDR3nt: TGTGCCAGCGGGTTTTTTGGAACTGAAGCTTTCTTT

d_gene: NA
v_gene: TRBV15
abundance: few
j_gene: TRBJ2-5
CDR3aa: CATSSNREKETQYF
CDR3nt: TGTGCCACCAGCAGCAACAGGGAAAAAGAGACCCAGTACTTC

d_gene: NA
v_gene: TRBV15
abundance: NA
j_gene: TRBJ1-4
CDR3aa: CAISVVLNGKLFF
CDR3nt: TGTGCCATCTCCGTTGTGTTAAATGGAAAACTGTTTTTT

d_gene: NA
v_gene: TRBV2
abundance: NA
j_gene: TRBJ2-1
CDR3aa: CASSESSSNEQFF
CDR3nt: TGTGCCAGCAGTGAATCATCTAGCAATGAGCAGTTCTTC

d_gene: TRBD1
v_gene: TRBV6-1
abundance: few
j_gene: TRBJ2-7
CDR3aa: CASSDAPDGTGFF
CDR3nt: TGTGCCAGCAGTGACGCCCCGGACGGGACAGGGTTCTTC

d_gene: TRBD1
v_gene: TRBV6-5
abundance: NA
j_gene: TRBJ1-2
CDR3aa: CASSYSGQGAYTF
CDR3nt: TGTGCCAGCAGTTACTCGGGACAGGGGGCCTACACCTTC

d_gene: TRBD1
v_gene: TRBV2
abundance: NA
j_gene: TRBJ2-7
CDR3aa: CASSLGTGGYEQYF
CDR3nt: TGTGCCAGCAGCCTAGGGACAGGGGGTTACGAGCAGTACTTC

d_gene: NA
v_gene: TRBV24-1
abundance: few
j_gene: TRBJ1-5
CDR3aa: CATPIVPQHF
CDR3nt: TGTGCCACCCCCATCGTCCCCCAGCATTTT

d_gene: NA
v_gene: TRBV20-1
abundance: few
j_gene: TRBJ2-7
CDR3aa: CSAPQEGTYEQYF
CDR3nt: TGCAGTGCTCCCCAGGAAGGAACTTACGAGCAGTACTTC

d_gene: NA
v_gene: TRBV27
abundance: NA
j_gene: TRBJ2-1
CDR3aa: CASSPVQRRVTYNEQFF
CDR3nt: TGTGCCAGCAGTCCTGTTCAGCGGCGGGTAACTTACAATGAGCAGTTCTTC

d_gene: TRBD2
v_gene: TRBV25-1
abundance: NA
j_gene: TRBJ2-2
CDR3aa: CASSTSGVLTGELFF
CDR3nt: TGTGCCAGCTCGACTAGCGGAGTCCTCACCGGGGAGCTGTTTTTT

d_gene: NA
v_gene: TRBV30
abundance: NA
j_gene: TRBJ2-1
CDR3aa: CAWSATSSYNEQFF
CDR3nt: TGTGCCTGGAGTGCGACGAGCTCCTACAATGAGCAGTTCTTC

d_gene: NA
v_gene: TRBV6-2/TRBV6-3
abundance: NA
j_gene: TRBJ2-7
CDR3aa: CASNRDAPYEQYF
CDR3nt: TGTGCCAGCAACCGGGACGCCCCCTACGAGCAGTACTTC

d_gene: TRBD1
v_gene: TRBV18
abundance: NA
j_gene: TRBJ2-7
CDR3aa: CASSPGTGSREQYF
CDR3nt: TGTGCCAGCTCACCCGGGACAGGCAGCCGAGAGCAGTACTTC

d_gene: NA
v_gene: TRBV6-1
abundance: few
j_gene: TRBJ1-2
CDR3aa: CASMKEGNLGGYTF
CDR3nt: TGTGCCAGCATGAAGGAGGGGAATCTGGGGGGCTACACCTTC

d_gene: NA
v_gene: TRBV20-1
abundance: NA
j_gene: TRBJ1-5
CDR3aa: CSALQEPLGNQPQHF
CDR3nt: TGCAGTGCTCTACAGGAGCCCCTAGGCAATCAGCCCCAGCATTTT

d_gene: TRBD2
v_gene: TRBV6-1
abundance: few
j_gene: TRBJ2-3
CDR3aa: CASSELAGADTQYF
CDR3nt: TGTGCCAGCAGTGAACTAGCGGGAGCAGATACGCAGTATTTT

d_gene: NA
v_gene: TRBV19
abundance: NA
j_gene: TRBJ1-5
CDR3aa: CASSRDRNQPQHF
CDR3nt: TGTGCCAGTAGCCGGGATCGCAATCAGCCCCAGCATTTT

d_gene: NA
v_gene: TRBV5-1
abundance: NA
j_gene: TRBJ1-2
CDR3aa: CASSFGPGNGYTF
CDR3nt: TGCGCCAGCAGCTTCGGCCCGGGTAATGGCTACACCTTC

d_gene: NA
v_gene: TRBV20-1
abundance: NA
j_gene: TRBJ2-7
CDR3aa: CSAIPSWQYDHEQYF
CDR3nt: TGCAGTGCTATTCCGTCGTGGCAGTATGACCACGAGCAGTACTTC

d_gene: NA
v_gene: TRBV30
abundance: NA
j_gene: TRBJ2-7
CDR3aa: CAWRLGAWDEQYF
CDR3nt: TGTGCCTGGAGGTTGGGGGCATGGGACGAGCAGTACTTC

d_gene: TRBD1
v_gene: TRBV4-2
abundance: NA
j_gene: TRBJ1-4
CDR3aa: CASSHQDRRTEKLFF
CDR3nt: TGTGCCAGCAGCCATCAGGACAGGAGGACTGAAAAACTGTTTTTT

d_gene: TRBD1
v_gene: TRBV20-1
abundance: NA
j_gene: TRBJ2-7
CDR3aa: CSAREGTVPYEQYF
CDR3nt: TGCAGTGCTAGAGAAGGGACAGTACCCTACGAGCAGTACTTC